This T cell receptor beta chain was captured by sequencing in a study of cytomegalovirus exposure and HLA in healthy donors (TCRdb year 2017). Regarding the complete study: An earlier analysis of several hundred of the donors reported about 300 Gb of sequence data and 117 million unique TCR beta sequences obtained from around 190 million T cells. Along with the roughly 610-subject first cohort, a separate validation cohort of around 110 different subjects was used. The later analysis used no new phenotypic data to find candidate immune exposures, relying instead on TCR beta sequences and their occurrence across donors. Among about 400 genotyped donors of the cohort, an average of approximately 240,000 unique TCR beta nucleotide sequences was sequenced per donor, of which roughly 17% were non-productive. High-throughput TCR immunosequencing, statistical association of individual TCRs with disease status, and machine learning were combined to predict cytomegalovirus infection status. In an earlier analysis of about 590 of the donors, high-throughput TCR beta sequencing was used to judge whether each TCR beta V gene segment behaved as functional or pseudogenic. Every discovery cohort repertoire had been produced on one sequencing platform. Genome-wide SNP genotypes for about 65% of the roughly 700 donors were used in a later genetic analysis, which treated that subset as a discovery cohort. Donor age, sex, ethnicity and CMV serostatus were compiled together with the repertoire data. A handful of DR-DQ haplotypes were handled as single units for association and clustering because linkage in the cohort was strong. Of the 350 to 450 genotyped donors, 65% to 90% were placed in the genetic ancestry cluster associated with self-reported Caucasian donors. The study aimed to test whether signatures of past pathogen exposure could be identified by cataloging public T cell receptors. Typing coverage varied by locus: roughly 620-630 donors for A, B, C, DRB1 and DQB1; around 560 for DQA1; over 600 for DPA1; roughly 470 for DPB1. An early release that covered some 640 HLA-typed donors contained about 300 gigabases of sequencing data and tens of millions of unique TCR sequences. The study used immunosequencing to profile the T cell repertoires of some 600 subjects and linked those repertoires to cytomegalovirus serostatus. A later analysis re-analyzed previously published TCR beta repertoires from 666 donors and added high-resolution HLA genotyping to study TCR occurrence patterns. Class I and class II HLA loci were covered by the typing at four-digit resolution. General conclusions and limits of the study: The study listed 150 to 200 TCR beta chains as associated with cytomegalovirus. A later analysis reported that several top co-occurrence clusters appeared linked to parvovirus B19, influenza, CMV and Epstein-Barr virus. A few of the identified cytomegalovirus-associated TCR beta chains were confirmed in vitro to be specific for cytomegalovirus antigens. In this cohort, only TCR beta chains were sequenced, and detectable features were limited by the absence of alpha or paired-chain data. In both the original and validation cohorts, the classifier was reported to diagnose cytomegalovirus status with high specificity and sensitivity. In a later genetic analysis, a missense DCLRE1C variant was associated with V-gene and J-gene trimming of TCR beta chains, and the association was replicated in an independent cohort. Most TCR sequences were observed very rarely across donors, whereas some public TCRs were present in many individuals. CMV serostatus was the only immune exposure information available for the cohort. In an earlier analysis of 587 of the donors, most TCR beta V segments appeared in productive rearrangements about 90% or about 30% of the time, broadly matching IMGT annotations. Compared with equally common non-associated chains, HLA-associated TCR beta chains in a later analysis were more clonally expanded and had lower generation probabilities. Because counts were too low, seventeen rarely observed V segments, including chromosome 9 orphons, were left out of the earlier analysis of several hundred of the donors. Because some donors lacked HLA typing at each locus, the association tests relied only on the typed subset. A later analysis associated 15,000 to 20,000 TCR beta sequences with specific HLA alleles at a false discovery rate of 0.05. Linkage disequilibrium might explain the correlated functional status among segregating V segments, but an unknown experimental factor could not be ruled out. Some IMGT-functional V segments, including TRBV6-2 and TRBV6-3, could not be distinguished by the 87-base-pair reads and were therefore excluded. A further reported finding was that TCR beta sequences accurately predicted the HLA-A and HLA-B alleles for most subjects in the first cohort. A cluster of highly shared sequence variants was judged likely to be a technical artifact of the sequencing pipeline. When HLA alleles, especially DR and DQ, strongly co-occurred, attributing TCR associations to individual alleles was difficult. Presence/absence analyses assumed roughly uniform sequencing depth across donors, an assumption that may not hold. According to a later analysis, most CMV-associated TCR beta chains appeared to be HLA-restricted, and the HLA associations seemed to be driven largely by CMV exposure. The authors suggested that the approach could potentially be generalized to other disease states and immunological phenotypes. According to a later analysis, TCR association rates differed among HLA loci, with DRB1 alleles showing the most associated TCRs and HLA-C alleles showing the fewest. According to a later genetic analysis, donors in an Asian-associated ancestry cluster had fewer N-insertions in productive TCRs than the roughly 670-donor mean.

In total, roughly 670 healthy bone marrow donors made up the cohort. Cohort members were all nominally healthy when sampled, although unrecorded immune exposures were likely present. The donor was CMV seronegative and was included in the group of 352 seronegative cohort members. A peripheral blood sample was collected from each donor, and TCR beta sequencing was performed on peripheral blood mononuclear cells. The Qiagen DNeasy Blood Extraction Kit was used to extract genomic DNA from the blood cell samples. About this clone: It lacks a known antigen. No base-level quality is on record; no much larger clone is a single base apart.

The library relied on the immunoSEQ multiplex PCR assay. For the multiplex PCR, a mixture combining 60 forward primers for TCR Vbeta segments and 13 reverse primers for TCR Jbeta segments was used. A multiplex PCR assay on genomic DNA amplified the CDR3 region of rearranged TCR beta genes. The Illumina HiSeq System was used to sequence the amplified TCR beta libraries as 87-base-pair reads. Regarding the original processing steps: A later analysis counted around 72 million unique TCR beta chains across the 650 to 700 repertoires, and some 11 million of these chains were shared by at least two donors. A nearest-neighbor algorithm error-corrected the raw reads and collapsed the reads into unique sequences, merging closely related sequences to remove PCR and sequencing errors. To assign V, D and J gene segments, CDR3 sequences were aligned to IMGT reference sequences. Each retained sequence needed at least a six-nucleotide match to both a V gene segment and a J gene segment. Rearrangements were called productive when the CDR3 lacked stop codons and stayed in frame with V and J; all others were non-productive. CDR3 was defined according to IMGT convention as the region running from the second conserved V-encoded cysteine to the conserved J-encoded phenylalanine. The earlier analysis of some 550 of the donors excluded any sequence lacking an unambiguous match to a single V gene segment. In an earlier analysis of almost 600 of the donors, a V segment was called functional when productive rearrangements were above 56.7%, and segregating when the standard deviation between donors exceeded 5%. To diagnose cytomegalovirus status from the catalog of TCR beta chain sequences, a statistical classification framework was built. In a later analysis, V and J genes were assigned by comparing TCR nucleotide sequences against IMGT/GENE-DB human TR gene sequences. Using the TCRdist pipeline, a later analysis assigned CDR3 sequences along with most-parsimonious VDJ recombination scenarios. In a later analysis, each TCR beta chain was defined by its CDR3 amino acid sequence together with its V-gene family, and reads without a unique V-gene family were excluded. To address suspected cross-contamination and a sequencing artifact, a later analysis removed 450 to 700 highly shared, low-generation-probability nucleotide sequences. In a later analysis, a clonal expansion index for each public chain was calculated from normalized within-repertoire ranks of inferred template counts. In a later analysis, generation probabilities were computed using a VDJ recombination model fitted to out-of-frame rearrangements, and the results were checked against IGoR. In a later analysis, TCR-TCR, TCR-HLA and TCR-CMV co-occurrence was scored with hypergeometric tests, and a repertoire-size bias correction was applied to TCR pairs. False discovery rates were estimated in a later analysis by permuting HLA or CMV assignments 20 times. In a later analysis, co-occurring TCRs were grouped with DBSCAN, and TCRdist sequence similarity was added when clustering was performed within HLA-allele-positive subsets. For co-occurrence clustering, repertoires with fewer than 30,000 or more than 120,000 public chains were excluded, along with 4 to 6 repertoires with anomalous nucleotide sharing. TCRdb stores this immuneACCESS table with in-frame sequences only. Part of the clones is absent; in the studies checked, under half of the shortfall reflects unresolved V genes, and no reason is known for the rest. The V and J calls and clone size come from that table; D and trimming were worked out from the DNA. For this sample there are approximately 100,000 clones; roughly 82% appear just once. The ten largest make up less than 11% of the sample.

V and J are truncated by 3 bases and 1 base respectively, leaving an intervening sequence of 12 bases. The CDR3 holds 15 amino acids from the cysteine to the phenylalanine. Only the CDR3 region is kept as DNA, spanning 45 bases read in frame from base 1. The germline V gene sets CDR1 to MGHRA and CDR2 to YSYEKL. Sequencing used PBMCs. The rearranged segments are TRBV4-1 and TRBJ1-1; TRBD1 is possibly the D segment (5 matching bases). The TCR sequence derives from a man aged 50-59 years in good health and CMV-seronegative. The CDR3 loop reads CASSHLDRPNTEAFF. The DNA reads TGCGCCAGCAGCCATCTAGACAGACCGAACACTGAAGCTTTCTTT.